Presented here are 20 T cell receptor beta chains from one specimen sequenced in a study of T cell responses to AZD1222 COVID-19 vaccine. Sequencing used immunoSEQ multiplex PCR; TCRdb keeps in-frame clones, though not all of them. The sample includes approximately 100,000 clones, about 83% of them seen just once. The starting material was peripheral blood, obtained on day 0 of AZD1222 vaccination. The receptors were sampled from an adult in good health.

The gene calls are TRBV21-1 and TRBJ2-1; the table's D call of TRBD2 was not tested on the DNA. TRBV21-1 is termed a pseudogene. The CDR3 loop spans 14 amino acids. The CDR3 region has the DNA TGTGCCAGCAGCAAATTACGGGCGGGAAACGAGCAGTTCTTC. It yields the protein CASSKLRAGNEQFF.

In this sample, this clone turned up a few times. This chain joins TRBV30 and TRBJ2-3, with D possibly matching TRBD2 (5 bases). This CDR3 contains 13 residues. Germline values: CDR1 GTSNPN, CDR2 SVGIG (reference sequence). V lost 0 bases and J lost 6, with 10 bases in between. The CDR3 region is CAWSVSWRDTQYF. CDR3 nucleotides: TGTGCCTGGAGTGTAAGCTGGAGGGATACGCAGTATTTT. Combining the CDR3 with reference TRBV30 and TRBJ2-3 gives the whole variable domain SQTIHQWPATLVQPVGSPLSLECTVEGTSNPNLYWYRQAAGRGLQLLFYSVGIGQISSEVPQNLSASRPQDRQFILSSKKLLLSDSGFYLCAWSVSWRDTQYFGPGTRLTVL.

The chain combines TRBV28 with TRBJ1-4, with D possibly being TRBD1 (6 bases). The germline V gene has CDR1 MDHEN and CDR2 SYDVKM. This CDR3 spans 14 amino acids. V lost 6 bases and J 6 bases, leaving 14 bases between the germline ends. The CDR3 sequence: CASRQGGGDEKLFF. The CDR3 nucleotides are TGTGCCAGCAGACAGGGCGGGGGAGATGAAAAACTGTTTTTT. The whole variable domain, filled in from reference TRBV28 and TRBJ1-4, reads DVKVTQSSRYLVKRTGEKVFLECVQDMDHENMFWYRQDPGLGLRLIYFSYDVKMKEKGDIPEGYSVSREKKERFSLILESASTNQTSMYLCASRQGGGDEKLFFGSGTQLSVL.

The gene calls are TRBV3-1 (or the pseudogene TRBV3-2) and TRBJ2-7; D gene uncertain. This CDR3 comprises 15 residues. The germline V and J ends were trimmed by 2 bases and 6 bases, with 17 bases remaining between them. Germline V gene sequence: CDR1 LGHDT, CDR2 YNNKEL (reference sequence). The DNA for the CDR3 is TGTGCCAGCAGCCAATTAACGACCCCCACCGCCGAGCAGTACTTC. Its protein product is CASSQLTTPTAEQYF.

This clone was observed once. This chain connects TRBV7-9 to TRBJ2-1, with 9 bases identical to TRBD2. The CDR3 loop spans 18 amino acids. Germline values: CDR1 SEHNR, CDR2 FQNEAQ (reference sequence). After removal of 0 bases from V and 7 bases from J, the junction contained 13 bases not matched to a gene. Here the CDR3 reads CASSLAGIGASGNNEQFF. The CDR3 DNA is TGTGCCAGCAGCTTAGCGGGGATTGGGGCTAGCGGGAATAATGAGCAGTTCTTC. Looking up the rest from reference TRBV7-9 and TRBJ2-1 gives the full variable domain: DTGVSQNPRHKITKRGQNVTFRCDPISEHNRLYWYRQTLGQGPEFLTYFQNEAQLEKSRLLSDRFSAERPKGSFSTLEIQRTEQGDSAMYLCASSLAGIGASGNNEQFFGPGTRLTVL.

The genes are TRBV7-2 and TRBJ2-7, with D unclear. Trimming cost V 2 bases and J 2 bases, with 7 bases left between them. The CDR3 contains 13 residues. The germline CDR1 and CDR2 sequences are SGHTA and FQGNSA. Written as DNA, the CDR3 is TGTGCCAGCAGCTTATCTGCCACCTACGAGCAGTACTTC. Translated, it gives CASSLSATYEQYF.

In DNA form, the CDR3 reads TGTGCCTGGAGGGGACAGGGGATCTTCAGTGGCTACACCTTC. It codes for CAWRGQGIFSGYTF. This chain connects TRBV30 to TRBJ1-2; 10 nucleotides align to TRBD1. With 3 bases clipped from V and 7 bases from J, the junction kept 8 bases outside the gene matches. The CDR3 extends over 14 amino acids. Germline V gene lookup returns CDR1 GTSNPN and CDR2 SVGIG (reference sequence).

Many counts were recorded for this clone. V usage is TRBV19 and J usage is TRBJ2-1; unclear D gene. Germline assignment: CDR1 LNHDA and CDR2 SQIVND (reference sequence). With 1 base removed from V and 11 bases from J, the gap between germline ends came to 9 bases. CDR3 length: 12 residues. In DNA form, the CDR3 reads TGTGCCAGTAGTATAGGGGCCGGGCAGCAGTTCTTC. Translating it yields CASSIGAGQQFF.

DNA of the CDR3: TGTGCCAGCAATAAAAGGGGGCGAGAAGAGACCCAGTACTTC. Protein product: CASNKRGREETQYF. The V gene is TRBV6-4, the J gene TRBJ2-5; the match to TRBD1 covers 7 bases. This CDR3 is 14 amino acids long. V lost 7 bases, J lost 3 bases, and 8 bases stayed unmatched. Germline assignment: CDR1 MRHNA and CDR2 SNTAGT.

J is TRBJ2-5 and V is TRBV6-2 or TRBV6-3; 11 bases are shared with TRBD2. Looked up from germline, CDR1 is MNHEY and CDR2 is SVGEGT. The length of the CDR3 is 20 residues. The ends lost 0 bases at V and 0 bases at J; junction bases unmatched: 12. For the CDR3, the DNA is TGTGCCAGCAGTTACTCGTCGACTAGCGGGACCCTCGGGTACCAAGAGACCCAGTACTTC. It codes for CASSYSSTSGTLGYQETQYF.

The V gene is TRBV5-6, the J gene TRBJ2-7; D is ambiguous. Trimming took 1 base from V and 0 from J, leaving 2 bases between them. Germline V lookup: CDR1 SGHDT, CDR2 YYEEEE. The CDR3 runs 12 residues. CDR3 residues: CASSLSSYEQYF. DNA for the CDR3: TGTGCCAGCAGCTTGAGCTCCTACGAGCAGTACTTC. The full variable domain, completed using reference TRBV5-6 and TRBJ2-7, is DAGVTQSPTHLIKTRGQQVTLRCSPKSGHDTVSWYQQALGQGPQFIFQYYEEEERQRGNFPDRFSGHQFPNYSSELNVNALLLGDSALYLCASSLSSYEQYFGPGTRLTVT.

The genes are TRBV6-5 and TRBJ2-6, with D hard to call. Germline assignment: CDR1 MNHEY and CDR2 SVGAGI. The V end was cut by 6 bases, the J end by 1 base, with 10 bases between. This CDR3 is 15 amino acids long. The CDR3 nucleotides read TGTGCCAGCAGCTTCGGTGGGTCTGGGGCCAACGTCCTGACTTTC. As protein: CASSFGGSGANVLTF.

This chain uses TRBV6-1 with TRBJ1-2; D gene ambiguous. Germline V gene lookup returns CDR1 MNHNS and CDR2 SASEGT. Trimming removed 3 bases at V and 7 bases at J, with 12 bases between. CDR3 length: 13 amino acids. CDR3 nucleotide sequence: TGTGCCAGCAGTGAGGGCCCGCTCCGTGGCTACACCTTC. Its translation: CASSEGPLRGYTF.

The V and J genes are TRBV4-1 and TRBJ2-3; 7 nucleotides align to TRBD1. The CDR3 is 18 amino acids. Germline loops: CDR1 MGHRA, CDR2 YSYEKL. V was clipped by 4 bases and J by 0 bases; unmatched bases: 13. Here the CDR3 DNA reads TGCGCCAGCAGCCTCTTGCAGGGAAGGGGGCCTAGCACAGATACGCAGTATTTT. The encoded protein is CASSLLQGRGPSTDTQYF.

This chain uses TRBV5-6 with TRBJ1-4; D is unclear. The germline V gene encodes CDR1 SGHDT and CDR2 YYEEEE. This CDR3 region has 14 residues. The ends were cut back, 0 bases at V and 7 bases at J, with 10 bases in the middle. As DNA, the CDR3 is TGTGCCAGCAGCTTGGGGGGAATAGTTGAAAAACTGTTTTTT. It is translated as CASSLGGIVEKLFF.

This chain joins TRBV5-4 and TRBJ1-1; 8 nucleotides agree with TRBD1. This CDR3 is 15 amino acids long. Germline CDR1 is SGHNT and CDR2 is YYREEE (reference sequence). With 3 bases clipped from V and 1 base from J, the junction kept 5 bases outside the gene matches. CDR3 coding DNA: TGTGCCAGCAGCTCGTGGACAGGGCCGAACACTGAAGCTTTCTTT. Protein: CASSSWTGPNTEAFF.

The J gene is TRBJ2-7, the V gene TRBV6-2 or TRBV6-3; D possibly corresponds to TRBD1 (7 bases). V was cut by 5 bases and J by 0 bases, with 17 bases left in between. This CDR3 comprises 16 residues. The V gene's germline CDR1 is MNHEY and CDR2 SVGEGT. CDR3 region: CASSQGGGLYSYEQYF. In nucleotides, the CDR3 is TGTGCCAGCAGTCAGGGGGGCGGACTGTACTCCTACGAGCAGTACTTC.

The chain employs TRBV3-1 (or the pseudogene TRBV3-2) and TRBJ1-4; D unclear. This CDR3 is 14 amino acids long. The germline CDR1 and CDR2 sequences are LGHDT and YNNKEL (reference sequence). V was pared by 0 bases and J by 8 bases, with 10 bases between. CDR3 sequence (DNA): TGTGCCAGCAGCCAAGAGGGGTATGGGGAAAAACTGTTTTTT. It specifies CASSQEGYGEKLFF.

The chain recombines TRBV19 with TRBJ2-5, with D possibly being TRBD2 (5 bases). Germline CDR1 and CDR2: LNHDA and SQIVND (reference sequence). Between the trimmed V and J ends, which lost 5 bases and 4 bases, there was a span of 5 bases. The CDR3 covers 11 residues. Written as DNA, the CDR3 is TGTGCCAGTAGTGGAGGAGAGACCCAGTACTTC. It yields the protein CASSGGETQYF.

The genes are TRBV5-4 and TRBJ1-1, with no clear D. Trimming shortened V by 10 bases and J by 3 bases, and 22 bases separated the two germline ends. The V gene's germline CDR1 is SGHNT and CDR2 YYREEE (reference sequence). The CDR3 consists of 15 residues. This chain's CDR3 is CAVSAGAAGDTEAFF. The CDR3 nucleotides read TGTGCCGTCAGCGCCGGAGCGGCCGGAGACACTGAAGCTTTCTTT.